These 18 T cell receptor beta chains originate from one sample sequenced in a study of T cell repertoires in cytomegalovirus infection. TCRdb reanalysed the reads using MiXCR and keeps one entry per CDR3 protein. Of 150,000 to 200,000 distinct CDR3 sequences in the sample, approximately 15% were seen once. The specimen sequenced was PBMCs. The source of these receptors is a human donor in good health (CMV status not recorded). Some clones in this sample may be carry-over from other donors' samples.

This clonotype was detected a few times. DNA of the CDR3: TGTGCCAGCAGTTCCCGGGACAGGGGAGGGCAGCCCCAGCATTTT. Protein sequence: CASSSRDRGGQPQHF. The chain joins TRBV6-5 to TRBJ1-5, with 10 bases lining up with TRBD1. The CDR3 is made up of 15 amino acids. The V gene end was trimmed by 4 bases and the J gene end by 7 bases; junction bases not matched to a gene: 7. Per the germline V gene, CDR1 is MNHEY and CDR2 is SVGAGI.

This clonotype occurred many times. The gene calls are TRBV7-2 and TRBJ1-2, with D possibly being TRBD1 (5 bases). Germline V lookup: CDR1 SGHTA, CDR2 FQGNSA. The CDR3 length is 15 residues. V was pared by 5 bases and J by 1 base, with 14 bases between. CDR3 DNA: TGTGCCAGCAGCGCGGGAACAGGTCATAACTATGGCTACACCTTC. The encoded protein is CASSAGTGHNYGYTF.

This clonotype has more than one count but fewer than ten. The rearrangement joins TRBV12-3 or TRBV12-4 to TRBJ1-1; D is ambiguous. Trimming pared 5 bases from V and 0 bases from J, leaving 7 bases between. The CDR3 totals 13 residues. CDR3 amino acids: CASSGLVNTEAFF. CDR3 DNA: TGTGCCAGCAGTGGACTCGTGAACACTGAAGCTTTCTTT.

With regard to this clonotype: An end of the junction does not agree with germline; a read error may underlie this. This rearrangement joins TRBV4-1 to TRBJ1-6, with TRBD1 identical over 7 bases. The CDR3 loop spans 15 amino acids. The V gene's germline CDR1 is MGHRA and CDR2 YSYEKL. The CDR3, as DNA: TGTGCCAGCAGCCAGGGGACAGTCGGCGGTTCACCCCTCCACTTT. It is translated as CASSQGTVGGSPLHF.

This clonotype has a handful of counts. The rearrangement joins TRBV28 to TRBJ2-1, with D perhaps matching TRBD1 (5 bases). The V end lost 6 bases, the J end lost 2 bases, and 14 bases lay between the germline ends. The V gene's germline CDR1 is MDHEN and CDR2 SYDVKM. The CDR3 is made up of 15 amino acids. CDR3 bases: TGTGCCAGCAGCCATGACAGACGCCCCTACAATGAGCAGTTCTTC. This codes for CASSHDRRPYNEQFF.

This clonotype was recorded a few times. The chain combines TRBV28 with TRBJ2-7; 9 bases line up with TRBD2. In germline, CDR1 is MDHEN, CDR2 SYDVKM. V dropped 7 bases and J dropped 5; count of bases not matched to a gene: 6. This CDR3 has 13 amino acids. CDR3 coding DNA: TGTGCCAGCATAGCGGGAGTGAAGAACGAGCAGTACTTC. This encodes CASIAGVKNEQYF.

Ten or more counts support this clonotype. The genes are TRBV27 and TRBJ2-1; 11 bases agree with TRBD2. The CDR3 sequence is 17 residues long. Germline V gene lookup returns CDR1 MNHEY and CDR2 SMNVEV (reference sequence). Germline trimming cut 3 bases from V and 8 bases from J; bases unmatched to any gene: 12. The CDR3, as DNA: TGTGCCAGCAGTTTCGGGACTAGCGGAACCTTAATCGATGAGCAGTTCTTC. This encodes CASSFGTSGTLIDEQFF.

This clonotype was found many times. The chain links TRBV12-3 or TRBV12-4 to TRBJ1-2, with D unresolved. The CDR3 spans 13 residues. V was trimmed by 6 bases and J by 2 bases, leaving 10 bases between them. CDR3: CASSPTLNYGYTF. The CDR3 DNA reads TGTGCCAGCAGCCCGACCTTGAACTATGGCTACACCTTC.

The V call is TRBV10-3, the J call TRBJ1-3, with TRBD1 matching 7 bases. V lost 11 bases, J lost 2 bases, and 3 bases stayed unmatched. This CDR3 comprises 12 residues. From germline, CDR1 is ENHRY and CDR2 SYGVKD. The CDR3 loop is CAATGTGNTIYF. DNA for the CDR3: TGTGCCGCGACAGGGACTGGAAACACCATATATTTT.

This clonotype was recorded many times. The chain is built from TRBV7-3 and TRBJ1-2, with 8 bases fitting TRBD1. The CDR3 extends over 15 amino acids. The germline V gene encodes CDR1 SGHTA and CDR2 FQGTGA. The J segment lost 5 bases and the V segment lost 4 bases, leaving 9 bases of the junction unmatched. The chain's CDR3 is CASSYSTGASYGYTF. The CDR3 nucleotides are TGTGCCAGCAGCTATTCGACAGGGGCCTCGTATGGCTACACCTTC.

This clonotype was recorded once. The chain links TRBV29-1 to TRBJ1-1; 7 nucleotides align to TRBD1. This CDR3 is 13 amino acids long. CDR1 is SQVTM and CDR2 is ANQGSEA in the germline V gene. V shed 7 bases and J 3 bases; nucleotides not matched to a gene: 8. The CDR3 coding sequence is TGCAGCGCCAGGACAGGTCTCGACACTGAAGCTTTCTTT. Translated: CSARTGLDTEAFF.

This clonotype was found many times. V and J are TRBV12-3 or TRBV12-4 and TRBJ1-1; tentatively, D is TRBD1 (6 bases). The CDR3 extends over 18 amino acids. Between the trimmed V and J ends, which lost 3 bases and 2 bases, there was a span of 22 bases. The CDR3 region has the DNA TGTGCCAGCAGTTTTCAGTCCGGCGACCAGGGGCTCAACACTGAAGCTTTCTTT. Protein product: CASSFQSGDQGLNTEAFF.

The chain employs TRBV5-5 and TRBJ2-3; TRBD1 matches at 7 bases. CDR1 is SGHKS, CDR2 YYEKEE, per germline (reference sequence). The CDR3 totals 16 residues. The ends lost 3 bases at V and 0 bases at J; junction bases unmatched: 7. CDR3 amino acids: CASSSKDRASTDTQYF. CDR3 nucleotides: TGTGCCAGCAGCTCTAAAGACAGGGCCAGCACAGATACGCAGTATTTT.

This clonotype was recorded at least ten times. This chain links TRBV5-4 with TRBJ2-7; D unresolved. Trimming stripped 0 bases from V and 5 bases from J, with 12 bases between. This CDR3 is 14 amino acids long. Germline CDR1 and CDR2: SGHNT and YYREEE (reference sequence). The CDR3 spells CASSLDSGFDEQYF. Written as DNA, the CDR3 is TGTGCCAGCAGCTTGGACAGTGGGTTTGACGAGCAGTACTTC.

This clonotype has a count of ten or more. V is TRBV28 and J is TRBJ1-5; TRBD1 agrees at 8 bases. CDR1 and CDR2 from the germline V gene are MDHEN and SYDVKM. V trimming: 7 bases; J trimming: 0 bases; junction bases outside the gene matches: 11. The CDR3 contains 17 residues. CDR3 sequence: CASKTQGALYSNQPQHF. As DNA, the CDR3 is TGTGCCAGCAAGACCCAGGGGGCCCTTTATAGCAATCAGCCCCAGCATTTT.

This chain connects TRBV11-2 to TRBJ1-1; 7 bases line up with TRBD1. Germline loops: CDR1 SGHAT, CDR2 FQNNGV. With V trimmed by 6 bases and J by 1 base, 8 bases remained unmatched. The CDR3 totals 15 residues. Here the CDR3 reads CASSFMTGSNTEAFF. CDR3 coding DNA: TGTGCCAGCAGTTTCATGACAGGGTCGAACACTGAAGCTTTCTTT.

This clonotype was observed a few times. V usage is TRBV25-1 and J usage is TRBJ1-2, with 8 nucleotides matching TRBD1. The CDR3 is 13 residues long. Germline loops: CDR1 MGHDK, CDR2 SYGVNS. Trimming took 6 bases from V and 3 from J; bases not matched to a gene: 3. In nucleotides, the CDR3 is TGTGCCAGCAGGCTGACAGGGGACTATGGCTACACCTTC. Translation gives CASRLTGDYGYTF.

This clonotype was seen ten or more times. The chain links TRBV7-8 to TRBJ2-2; D might be TRBD1 or TRBD2, each matching 5 bases. Looked up from germline, CDR1 is SGHVS and CDR2 is FQNEAQ. CDR3 length: 16 amino acids. V gave up 3 bases and J gave up 8 bases, with 19 bases separating them. CDR3 in amino acids: CASSLRAGTIGGELFF. CDR3 sequence (DNA): TGTGCCAGCAGCTTGCGAGCCGGGACCATTGGGGGGGAGCTGTTTTTT.